This T cell receptor (beta chain) derives from a study of blood T cell repertoires in COVID-19. Study-level background: Samples of COVID-19 (acute and convalescent) were obtained from the United States, Italy and Spain. In each case, the material was cDNA or gDNA derived from T cells, B-cell-depleted T cells, or PBMCs.

The CDR3 sequence is 14 residues long. V gave up 4 bases and J gave up 8 bases, with 15 bases separating them. The V gene's germline CDR1 is SGHTA and CDR2 FQGNSA. In the authors' workflow: Counts of nucleated cells, estimated from reference gene primer amplification, were obtained. Sequenced by immunoSEQ multiplex PCR; TCRdb stores in-frame clones only, minus some. V and J calls and clone size are given by that table; D and trimming were obtained from the DNA. This table has almost 80,000 clones, roughly 80% appearing once. The chain links TRBV7-2 to TRBJ2-1; TRBD2 might be the D (5 bases). Sequenced sample: peripheral blood. This receptor was taken from a woman between 65 and 79 years old with acute or convalescent COVID-19. This CDR3 reads CASSSIRGSDEQFF. The CDR3 DNA reads TGTGCCAGCAGCTCGATACGGGGTAGCGATGAGCAGTTCTTC. The whole variable domain, remainder taken from reference TRBV7-2 and TRBJ2-1, is GAGVSQSPSNKVTEKGKDVELRCDPISGHTALYWYRQSLGQGLEFLIYFQGNSAPDKSGLPSDRFSAERTGGSVSTLTIQRTQQEDSAVYLCASSSIRGSDEQFFGPGTRLTVL.